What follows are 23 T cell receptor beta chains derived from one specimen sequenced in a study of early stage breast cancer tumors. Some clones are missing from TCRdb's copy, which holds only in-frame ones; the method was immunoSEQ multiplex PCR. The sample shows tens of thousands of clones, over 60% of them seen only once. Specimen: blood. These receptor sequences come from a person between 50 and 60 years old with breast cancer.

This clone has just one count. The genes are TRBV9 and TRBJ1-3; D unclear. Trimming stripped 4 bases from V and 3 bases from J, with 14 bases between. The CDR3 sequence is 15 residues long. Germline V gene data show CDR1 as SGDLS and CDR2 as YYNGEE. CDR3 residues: CASSSLAEGGNTIYF. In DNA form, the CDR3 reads TGTGCCAGCAGCTCACTGGCTGAGGGTGGAAACACCATATATTTT.

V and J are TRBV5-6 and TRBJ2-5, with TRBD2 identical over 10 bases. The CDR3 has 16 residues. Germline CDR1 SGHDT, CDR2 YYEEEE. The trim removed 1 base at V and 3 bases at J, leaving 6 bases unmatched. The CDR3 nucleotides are TGTGCCAGCAGCTTGCGGCTAGCGGGGGTAAAAGAGACCCAGTACTTC. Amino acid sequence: CASSLRLAGVKETQYF.

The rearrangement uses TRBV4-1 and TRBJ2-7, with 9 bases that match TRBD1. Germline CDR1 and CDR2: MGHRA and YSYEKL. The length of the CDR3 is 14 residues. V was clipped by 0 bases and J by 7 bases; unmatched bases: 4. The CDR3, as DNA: TGCGCCAGCAGCCAAGAGGGACAGGGTGGAGAGCAGTACTTC. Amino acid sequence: CASSQEGQGGEQYF.

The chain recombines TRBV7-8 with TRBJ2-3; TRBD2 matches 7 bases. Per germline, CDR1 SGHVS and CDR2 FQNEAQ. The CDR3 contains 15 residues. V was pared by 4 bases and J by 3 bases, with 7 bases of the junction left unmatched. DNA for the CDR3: TGTGCCAGCAGCTCGAGCGGGACCTGGACAGATACGCAGTATTTT. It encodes CASSSSGTWTDTQYF.

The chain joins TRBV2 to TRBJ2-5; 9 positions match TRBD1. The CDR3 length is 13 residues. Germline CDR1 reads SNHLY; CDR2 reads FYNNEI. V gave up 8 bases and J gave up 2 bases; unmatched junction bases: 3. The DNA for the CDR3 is TGTGCCAGCGGGGGACAGGGACAAGAGACCCAGTACTTC. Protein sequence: CASGGQGQETQYF.

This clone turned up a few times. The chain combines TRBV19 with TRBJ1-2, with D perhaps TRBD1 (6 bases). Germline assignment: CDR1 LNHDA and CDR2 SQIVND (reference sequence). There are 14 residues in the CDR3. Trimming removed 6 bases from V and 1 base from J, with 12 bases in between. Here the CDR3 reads CASRIGQFNYGYTF. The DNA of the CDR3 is TGTGCCAGTAGGATCGGACAGTTTAACTATGGCTACACCTTC.

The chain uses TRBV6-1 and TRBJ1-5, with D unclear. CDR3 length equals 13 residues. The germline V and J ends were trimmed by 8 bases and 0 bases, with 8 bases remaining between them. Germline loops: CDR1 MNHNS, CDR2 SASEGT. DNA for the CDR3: TGTGCCAGCTGCCGGGGTAGCAATCAGCCCCAGCATTTT. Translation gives CASCRGSNQPQHF.

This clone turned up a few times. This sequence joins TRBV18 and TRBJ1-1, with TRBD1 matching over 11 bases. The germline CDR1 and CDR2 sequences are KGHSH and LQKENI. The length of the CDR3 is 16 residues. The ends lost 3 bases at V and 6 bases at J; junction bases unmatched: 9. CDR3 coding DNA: TGTGCCAGCTCACCGCGGACAGGGGGCAGAGTCGCTGAAGCTTTCTTT. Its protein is CASSPRTGGRVAEAFF.

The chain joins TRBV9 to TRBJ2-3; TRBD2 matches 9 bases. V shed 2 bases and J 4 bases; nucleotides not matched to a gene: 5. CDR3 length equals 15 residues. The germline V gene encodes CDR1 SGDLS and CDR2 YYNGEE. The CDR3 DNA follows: TGTGCCAGCAGCGTTAGCGGGGGAGGCGCAGATACGCAGTATTTT. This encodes CASSVSGGGADTQYF.

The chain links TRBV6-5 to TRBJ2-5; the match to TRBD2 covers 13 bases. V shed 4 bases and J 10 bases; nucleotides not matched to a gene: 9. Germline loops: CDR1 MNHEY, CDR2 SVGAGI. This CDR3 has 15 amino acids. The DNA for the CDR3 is TGTGCCAGCAGTTCGACTAGCGGGGGGAGTTTCGGCCAGTACTTC. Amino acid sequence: CASSSTSGGSFGQYF.

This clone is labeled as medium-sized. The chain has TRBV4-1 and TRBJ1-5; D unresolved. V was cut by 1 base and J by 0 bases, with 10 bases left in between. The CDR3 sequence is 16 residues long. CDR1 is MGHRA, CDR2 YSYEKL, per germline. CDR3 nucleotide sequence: TGCGCCAGCAGCCAAGTCACACAAAATAGCAATCAGCCCCAGCATTTT. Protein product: CASSQVTQNSNQPQHF.

CDR3 in DNA: TGTGCCAGCAGCTATAGACCGGCGGGGGGGACAGATACGCAGTATTTT. This gives the protein CASSYRPAGGTDTQYF. The gene calls are TRBV7-2 and TRBJ2-3; 9 nucleotides match TRBD2. The germline V gene encodes CDR1 SGHTA and CDR2 FQGNSA. The CDR3 is 16 amino acids. The ends lost 4 bases at V and 3 bases at J; junction bases unmatched: 8.

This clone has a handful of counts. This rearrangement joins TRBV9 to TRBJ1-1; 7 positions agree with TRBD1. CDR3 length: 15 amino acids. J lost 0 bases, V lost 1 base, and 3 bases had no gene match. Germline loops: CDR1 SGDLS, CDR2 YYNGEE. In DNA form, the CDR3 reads TGTGCCAGCAGCGTAACTACAGGGGTGAACACTGAAGCTTTCTTT. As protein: CASSVTTGVNTEAFF.

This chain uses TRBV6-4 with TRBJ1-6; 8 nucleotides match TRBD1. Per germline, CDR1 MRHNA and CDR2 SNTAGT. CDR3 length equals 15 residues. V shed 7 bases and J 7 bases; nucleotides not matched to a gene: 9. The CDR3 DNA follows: TGTGCCAGCATCGTAACCCGGACAGGGAATTCACCCCTCCACTTT. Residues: CASIVTRTGNSPLHF.

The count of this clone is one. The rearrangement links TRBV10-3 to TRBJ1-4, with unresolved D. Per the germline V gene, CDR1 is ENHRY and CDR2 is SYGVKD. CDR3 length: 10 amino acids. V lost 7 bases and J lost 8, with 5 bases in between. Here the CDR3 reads CAITTEKLFF. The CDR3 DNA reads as TGTGCCATCACTACCGAAAAACTGTTTTTT.

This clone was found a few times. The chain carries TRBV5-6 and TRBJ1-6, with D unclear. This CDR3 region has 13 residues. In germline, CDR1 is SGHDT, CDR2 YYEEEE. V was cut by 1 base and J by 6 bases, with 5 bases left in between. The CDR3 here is CASSLTANSPLHF. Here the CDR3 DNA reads TGTGCCAGCAGCTTGACAGCTAATTCACCCCTCCACTTT.

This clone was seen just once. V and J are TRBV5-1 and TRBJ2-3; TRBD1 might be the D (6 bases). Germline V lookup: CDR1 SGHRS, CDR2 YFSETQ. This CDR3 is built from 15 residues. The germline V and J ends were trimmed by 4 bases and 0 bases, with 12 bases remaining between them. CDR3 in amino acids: CASSTTGTSTDTQYF. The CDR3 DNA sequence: TGCGCCAGCAGCACTACAGGGACGAGCACAGATACGCAGTATTTT.

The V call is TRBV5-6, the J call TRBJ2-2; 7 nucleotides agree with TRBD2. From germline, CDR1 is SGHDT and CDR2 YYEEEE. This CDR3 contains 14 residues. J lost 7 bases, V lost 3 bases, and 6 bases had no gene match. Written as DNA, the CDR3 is TGTGCCAGCAGCTGGGGAAGCGGGGACGGGGAGCTGTTTTTT. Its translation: CASSWGSGDGELFF. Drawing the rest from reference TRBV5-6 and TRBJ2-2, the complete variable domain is DAGVTQSPTHLIKTRGQQVTLRCSPKSGHDTVSWYQQALGQGPQFIFQYYEEEERQRGNFPDRFSGHQFPNYSSELNVNALLLGDSALYLCASSWGSGDGELFFGEGSRLTVL.

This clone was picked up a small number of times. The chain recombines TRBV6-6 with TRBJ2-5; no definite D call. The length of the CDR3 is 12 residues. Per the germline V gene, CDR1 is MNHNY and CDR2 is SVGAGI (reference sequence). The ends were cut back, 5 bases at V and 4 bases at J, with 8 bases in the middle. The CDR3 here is CASSGSRETQYF. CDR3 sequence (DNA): TGTGCCAGCAGTGGGTCTAGAGAGACCCAGTACTTC.

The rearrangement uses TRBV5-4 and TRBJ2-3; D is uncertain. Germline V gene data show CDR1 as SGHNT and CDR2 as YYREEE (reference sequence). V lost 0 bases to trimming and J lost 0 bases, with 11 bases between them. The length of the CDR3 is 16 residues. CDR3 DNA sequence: TGTGCCAGCAGCTTGGCCCCCGACACTAGCACAGATACGCAGTATTTT. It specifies CASSLAPDTSTDTQYF.

The CDR3 region has the DNA TGCGCCAGCAGCCAAGATCGCGGGAGGGCCTACGAGCAGTACTTC. This sequence encodes CASSQDRGRAYEQYF. The chain has TRBV4-1 and TRBJ2-7, with TRBD2 identical over 9 bases. J lost 2 bases, V lost 0 bases, and 2 bases had no gene match. CDR3 length: 15 residues. The germline CDR1 and CDR2 sequences are MGHRA and YSYEKL.

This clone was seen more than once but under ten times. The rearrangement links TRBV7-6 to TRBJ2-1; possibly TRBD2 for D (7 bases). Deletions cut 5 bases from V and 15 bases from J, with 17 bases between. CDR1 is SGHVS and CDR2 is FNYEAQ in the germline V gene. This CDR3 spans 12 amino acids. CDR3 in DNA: TGTGCCAGCAGCCCCCCGGGAGGAGGGGGGTTCTTC. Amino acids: CASSPPGGGGFF.

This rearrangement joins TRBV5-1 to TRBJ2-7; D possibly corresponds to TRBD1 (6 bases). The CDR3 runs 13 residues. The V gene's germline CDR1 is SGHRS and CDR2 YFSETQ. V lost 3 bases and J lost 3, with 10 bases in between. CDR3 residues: CASSYGQNYEQYV. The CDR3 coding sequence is TGCGCCAGCAGCTACGGACAGAACTACGAGCAGTACGTC.